Listed below are T cell receptor beta chains from one sample, sequenced in a study of T cell responses to AZD1222 COVID-19 vaccine. Sequencing used immunoSEQ multiplex PCR; TCRdb keeps in-frame clones, though not all of them. In the table there are some 74,000 clones, 90% of which are singletons. The sample was peripheral blood, taken 28 days after the second AZD1222 dose. These receptors all stem from an adult who received the AZD1222 COVID-19 vaccine. CDR3s include the opening cysteine and the closing phenylalanine or tryptophan. D genes are given only for firm matches. Size values are once, few and many counts, or a class for expanded clones, and some rows have none.

J: TRBJ2-7
V: TRBV25-1
size: few
D: .
CDR3: CASTEWDEQYF
DNA: TGTGCCAGCACCGAATGGGACGAGCAGTACTTC

J: TRBJ1-1
V: TRBV5-1
size: .
D: .
CDR3: CASRQGGTNTEAFF
DNA: TGCGCCAGCAGACAGGGTGGTACGAACACTGAAGCTTTCTTT

J: TRBJ2-7
V: TRBV6-5
size: .
D: TRBD1
CDR3: CASSYSNRGFYEQYF
DNA: TGTGCCAGCAGTTACTCGAACAGGGGTTTTTACGAGCAGTACTTC

J: TRBJ1-2
V: TRBV30
size: few
D: .
CDR3: CAWSWHYGYTF
DNA: TGTGCCTGGAGTTGGCACTATGGCTACACCTTC

J: TRBJ1-6
V: TRBV3-1/TRBV3-2
size: .
D: TRBD1
CDR3: CASSQSTGDSPLHF
DNA: TGTGCCAGCAGCCAGAGCACAGGGGATTCACCCCTCCACTTT

J: TRBJ2-7
V: TRBV7-2
size: .
D: .
CDR3: CASSLGLASYEQYF
DNA: TGTGCCAGCAGCTTAGGATTGGCTAGTTACGAGCAGTACTTC

J: TRBJ2-7
V: TRBV27
size: .
D: TRBD2
CDR3: CASSHSRQAGVGEQYF
DNA: TGTGCCAGCAGTCACTCGCGTCAAGCGGGGGTGGGCGAGCAGTACTTC

J: TRBJ1-5
V: TRBV6-5
size: .
D: .
CDR3: CASTDTTGQPQHF
DNA: TGTGCCAGCACGGACACTACTGGTCAGCCCCAGCATTTT

J: TRBJ1-2
V: TRBV5-1
size: .
D: .
CDR3: CASSLGGDGYTF
DNA: TGCGCCAGCAGCTTGGGGGGCGATGGCTACACCTTC

J: TRBJ1-4
V: TRBV24-1
size: .
D: .
CDR3: CATSDLLPGRAGEKLFF
DNA: TGTGCCACCAGTGATTTGCTACCGGGACGGGCCGGGGAAAAACTGTTTTTT

J: TRBJ2-7
V: TRBV15
size: .
D: TRBD1
CDR3: CATSGLTGMSYEQYF
DNA: TGTGCCACCAGCGGTCTGACAGGGATGTCCTACGAGCAGTACTTC

J: TRBJ2-7
V: TRBV6-5
size: .
D: .
CDR3: CASRALGSYEQYF
DNA: TGTGCCAGCAGGGCCTTGGGGTCCTACGAGCAGTACTTC

J: TRBJ2-7
V: TRBV5-1
size: few
D: TRBD2
CDR3: CASSLRGDEQYF
DNA: TGCGCCAGCAGCTTGCGGGGGGACGAGCAGTACTTC

J: TRBJ1-6
V: TRBV5-1
size: .
D: .
CDR3: CASSGAEDSPLHF
DNA: TGCGCCAGCAGTGGGGCGGAGGATTCACCCCTCCACTTT

J: TRBJ2-6
V: TRBV18
size: .
D: .
CDR3: CASSPQSGTGANVLTF
DNA: TGTGCCAGCTCACCGCAATCCGGGACTGGGGCCAACGTCCTGACTTTC

J: TRBJ2-2
V: TRBV7-9
size: .
D: TRBD2
CDR3: CASSPEGLAGGLRTGELFF
DNA: TGTGCCAGCAGCCCGGAGGGACTAGCGGGGGGCCTGCGGACCGGGGAGCTGTTTTTT

J: TRBJ2-2
V: TRBV9
size: .
D: .
CDR3: CASSPRNTGELFF
DNA: TGTGCCAGCAGCCCAAGGAACACCGGGGAGCTGTTTTTT

J: TRBJ2-2
V: TRBV7-6
size: .
D: .
CDR3: CASSSTVVTLDGELFF
DNA: TGTGCCAGCAGCTCGACCGTAGTGACCCTGGACGGGGAGCTGTTTTTT

J: TRBJ1-2
V: TRBV19
size: .
D: .
CDR3: CASSIEEGPYGYTF
DNA: TGTGCCAGTAGTATAGAAGAAGGACCCTATGGCTACACCTTC

J: TRBJ1-1
V: TRBV24-1
size: once
D: TRBD1
CDR3: CATSDANRGETEAFF
DNA: TGTGCCACCAGTGACGCAAACAGGGGGGAGACTGAAGCTTTCTTT

J: TRBJ2-2
V: TRBV19
size: .
D: .
CDR3: CASSIGGRDTGELFF
DNA: TGTGCCAGTAGTATAGGGGGGCGGGACACCGGGGAGCTGTTTTTT

J: TRBJ1-2
V: TRBV6-1
size: .
D: .
CDR3: CASSERGNYGYTF
DNA: TGTGCCAGCAGTGAACGGGGAAACTATGGCTACACCTTC

J: TRBJ2-6
V: TRBV7-9
size: .
D: .
CDR3: CAPSGANVLTF
DNA: TGTGCCCCCTCTGGGGCCAACGTCCTGACTTTC

J: TRBJ2-2
V: TRBV7-6
size: .
D: TRBD2
CDR3: CASSLERAGAQRTGELFF
DNA: TGTGCCAGCAGCTTAGAGCGAGCGGGGGCGCAACGGACGGGGGAGCTGTTTTTT

J: TRBJ1-2
V: TRBV6-5
size: .
D: .
CDR3: CASTEGGFGYTF
DNA: TGTGCCAGCACCGAGGGGGGATTCGGCTACACCTTC

J: TRBJ2-2
V: TRBV28
size: .
D: .
CDR3: CANRGAGAGELFF
DNA: TGTGCCAACCGAGGGGCTGGGGCCGGGGAGCTGTTTTTT

J: TRBJ1-4
V: TRBV3-1/TRBV3-2
size: .
D: .
CDR3: CASSQEAEKLFF
DNA: TGTGCCAGCAGCCAAGAGGCGGAAAAACTGTTTTTT

J: TRBJ2-5
V: TRBV5-1
size: .
D: TRBD1
CDR3: CASSDGQGARETQYF
DNA: TGCGCCAGCAGTGATGGACAGGGGGCACGAGAGACCCAGTACTTC

J: TRBJ2-2
V: TRBV28
size: once
D: .
CDR3: CASSLSANTGELFF
DNA: TGTGCCAGCAGTTTATCAGCGAACACCGGGGAGCTGTTTTTT

J: TRBJ1-6
V: TRBV7-2
size: few
D: .
CDR3: CASGPLRAINSPLHF
DNA: TGTGCCAGCGGACCCCTGAGGGCTATTAATTCACCCCTCCACTTT

J: TRBJ1-6
V: TRBV7-2
size: .
D: .
CDR3: CASSPALGSAPLHF
DNA: TGTGCCAGCAGCCCAGCGCTGGGGTCTGCCCCCCTCCACTTT

J: TRBJ2-1
V: TRBV9
size: .
D: .
CDR3: CASSLAWDNEQFF
DNA: TGTGCCAGCAGCTTGGCCTGGGACAATGAGCAGTTCTTC

J: TRBJ2-3
V: TRBV5-4
size: .
D: .
CDR3: CASSLVETDTQYF
DNA: TGTGCCAGCAGCTTGGTGGAGACAGATACGCAGTATTTT

J: TRBJ1-1
V: TRBV18
size: .
D: .
CDR3: CASSPLGTGMNTEAFF
DNA: TGTGCCAGCTCCCCTCTGGGGACCGGAATGAACACTGAAGCTTTCTTT

J: TRBJ2-2
V: TRBV15
size: .
D: .
CDR3: CATSPRNTGELFF
DNA: TGTGCCACCAGCCCCAGAAACACCGGGGAGCTGTTTTTT

J: TRBJ2-7
V: TRBV4-1
size: .
D: .
CDR3: CASSPTFKGGRNYEQYF
DNA: TGCGCCAGCAGCCCAACATTTAAGGGGGGGAGAAACTACGAGCAGTACTTC

J: TRBJ2-1
V: TRBV9
size: once
D: .
CDR3: CASSGGLDEQFF
DNA: TGTGCCAGCAGCGGGGGTTTGGATGAGCAGTTCTTC

J: TRBJ1-6
V: TRBV6-2/TRBV6-3
size: .
D: .
CDR3: CASSSMPPGSSYNSPLHF
DNA: TGTGCCAGCAGTTCAATGCCACCCGGAAGCTCCTATAATTCACCCCTCCACTTT

J: TRBJ1-6
V: TRBV27
size: .
D: .
CDR3: CASRPGTASYNSPLHF
DNA: TGTGCCAGCAGACCCGGGACGGCGTCCTATAATTCACCCCTCCACTTT

J: TRBJ1-1
V: TRBV28
size: few
D: .
CDR3: CASRVRVNTEAFF
DNA: TGTGCCAGCAGGGTCAGGGTGAACACTGAAGCTTTCTTT

J: TRBJ1-1
V: TRBV4-3
size: .
D: .
CDR3: CASSQDRGGNEAFF
DNA: TGCGCCAGCAGCCAAGATCGGGGGGGGAATGAAGCTTTCTTT

J: TRBJ1-4
V: TRBV21-1
size: .
D: .
CDR3: CASSKGAPKREKLFF
DNA: TGTGCCAGCAGCAAGGGGGCCCCAAAGAGGGAAAAACTGTTTTTT

J: TRBJ2-7
V: TRBV7-9
size: .
D: .
CDR3: CASSSRATKSGYEQYF
DNA: TGTGCCAGCAGCTCCCGAGCGACCAAAAGCGGCTACGAGCAGTACTTC

J: TRBJ2-7
V: TRBV5-1
size: .
D: .
CDR3: CASSLEPSRYEQYF
DNA: TGCGCCAGCAGCTTGGAGCCCAGCCGCTACGAGCAGTACTTC

J: TRBJ2-6
V: TRBV25-1
size: .
D: .
CDR3: CASTSGANVLTF
DNA: TGTGCCAGCACGTCTGGGGCCAACGTCCTGACTTTC

J: TRBJ2-5
V: TRBV6-2/TRBV6-3
size: .
D: .
CDR3: CASSYQVGALRETQYF
DNA: TGTGCCAGCAGTTATCAAGTGGGTGCGCTGCGAGAGACCCAGTACTTC

J: TRBJ2-1
V: TRBV5-1
size: .
D: .
CDR3: CASSLLTSYNEQFF
DNA: TGCGCCAGCAGCTTGCTCACATCTTACAATGAGCAGTTCTTC

J: TRBJ1-5
V: TRBV13
size: .
D: .
CDR3: CASSLRGTKNQPQHF
DNA: TGTGCCAGCAGCTTACGAGGAACGAAAAATCAGCCCCAGCATTTT

J: TRBJ1-5
V: TRBV28
size: .
D: TRBD1
CDR3: CASSPSTGGNEPQHF
DNA: TGTGCCAGCAGTCCATCGACAGGGGGCAATGAGCCCCAGCATTTT

J: TRBJ1-2
V: TRBV2
size: .
D: .
CDR3: CARDGPISYGSDGYTF
DNA: TGTGCCAGGGATGGACCGATAAGCTATGGCTCGGATGGCTACACCTTC

J: TRBJ1-5
V: TRBV2
size: .
D: .
CDR3: CASSDGYQPQHF
DNA: TGTGCCAGCAGTGACGGGTATCAGCCCCAGCATTTT

J: TRBJ1-2
V: TRBV11-1
size: .
D: .
CDR3: CASSLGRGDHGYTF
DNA: TGTGCCAGCAGCTTGGGTCGGGGGGATCATGGCTACACCTTC

J: TRBJ1-2
V: TRBV6-2/TRBV6-3
size: .
D: .
CDR3: CASSGPENYGYTF
DNA: TGTGCCAGCAGTGGACCCGAAAACTATGGCTACACCTTC

J: TRBJ2-7
V: TRBV19
size: .
D: TRBD2
CDR3: CASSQTSGVPEQYF
DNA: TGTGCCAGTAGCCAGACTAGCGGGGTTCCCGAGCAGTACTTC